The sample holds a few counts of the clone carrying this T cell receptor (beta chain). The CDR3 is 16 amino acids. Looked up from germline, CDR1 is WNHNN and CDR2 is SYGVQD (reference sequence). Trimming took 3 bases from V and 6 from J; bases not matched to a gene: 10. The method was immunoSEQ multiplex PCR; TCRdb's version includes in-frame clones alone and lacks a portion of them. The sample lists approximately 500,000 clones, nearly 90% occurring once. The data are from a study of blood T cell repertoires in COVID-19. About the study: From the United States, Italy and Spain came samples of acute and convalescent COVID-19.

What was sequenced was peripheral blood. The chain combines TRBV10-1 with TRBJ1-5; 8 bases align to TRBD1. This sequence was found in a man younger than 35 with COVID-19, enrolled during active disease. The CDR3, as DNA: TGCGCCAGCAGTGATGGGCCAGGGGGCTCCCCTCAGCCCCAGCATTTT. Its protein product is CASSDGPGGSPQPQHF.